A single sample gave rise to the 29 T cell receptor beta chains below, sequenced in a study of blood T cell repertoires in COVID-19. Profiling relied on immunoSEQ multiplex PCR, and the TCRdb table lists in-frame clones only, not all of them. The sample holds roughly 94,000 clones, more than 65% seen once. The sequencing sample was made of peripheral blood. These receptors were collected from a man between 60 and 75 years old with acute or convalescent COVID-19.

The chain couples TRBV5-5 to TRBJ1-4; 8 nucleotides match TRBD1. CDR1 is SGHKS, CDR2 YYEKEE, per germline (reference sequence). The CDR3 loop spans 18 amino acids. J gave up 7 bases and V 1 base, and 15 bases lay outside the gene matches. The CDR3 sequence is CASSLRGTGDGASEKLFF. For the CDR3, the DNA is TGTGCCAGCAGCTTGAGGGGGACAGGAGATGGGGCGAGTGAAAAACTGTTTTTT. The complete variable domain, with remaining parts taken from reference TRBV5-5 and TRBJ1-4, reads DAGVTQSPTHLIKTRGQQVTLRCSPISGHKSVSWYQQVLGQGPQFIFQYYEKEERGRGNFPDRFSARQFPNYSSELNVNALLLGDSALYLCASSLRGTGDGASEKLFFGSGTQLSVL.

The V gene is TRBV5-4, the J gene TRBJ1-2, with TRBD1 matching 10 bases. The CDR3 sequence is 17 residues long. The V gene's germline CDR1 is SGHNT and CDR2 YYREEE (reference sequence). V shed 1 base, J shed 4 bases, and the junction held 10 bases outside the gene matches. In DNA, the CDR3 is TGTGCCAGCAGCTTGCCTACCCCAGGGACAGGGGTCTATGGCTACACCTTC. Protein product: CASSLPTPGTGVYGYTF.

The gene calls are TRBV13 and TRBJ2-1; maybe TRBD1 (6 bases). V shed 5 bases and J shed 5 bases, with 16 bases lying between them. The CDR3 length is 15 residues. Germline V lookup: CDR1 PRHDT, CDR2 FYEKMQ (reference sequence). The CDR3 reads CASSLGHPKNNEQFF. CDR3 nucleotides: TGTGCCAGCAGCCTGGGACACCCAAAGAACAATGAGCAGTTCTTC.

The chain recombines TRBV18 with TRBJ1-1; tentatively, D is TRBD1 (5 bases). Germline assignment: CDR1 KGHSH and CDR2 LQKENI. The CDR3 contains 16 residues. Between the trimmed V and J ends, which lost 4 bases and 3 bases, there was a span of 18 bases. The CDR3, as DNA: TGTGCCAGCTCACGCCGCGGGGTAGGGGACTACACTGAAGCTTTCTTT. Amino acids: CASSRRGVGDYTEAFF.

The CDR3 here is CASSLRSGGIYNEQFF. CDR3 DNA sequence: TGTGCCAGCAGTTTACGTAGCGGGGGGATCTACAATGAGCAGTTCTTC. The rearrangement uses TRBV27 and TRBJ2-1; 10 bases align to TRBD2. Germline CDR1 is MNHEY and CDR2 is SMNVEV (reference sequence). The V gene end was trimmed by 2 bases and the J gene end by 3 bases; junction bases not matched to a gene: 4. The CDR3 covers 16 residues.

CDR3 sequence reads: CASSQDSPTEAFF. CDR3 nucleotides: TGTGCCAGCAGTCAGGACAGCCCCACTGAAGCTTTCTTT. The V gene is TRBV2, the J gene TRBJ1-1, with a tentative D call TRBD1 (6 bases). This CDR3 contains 13 residues. Trimming removed 5 bases from V and 4 bases from J, with 11 bases in between. Germline lookup yields CDR1 SNHLY and CDR2 FYNNEI.

This clone was observed a handful of times. This chain uses TRBV7-2 with TRBJ2-5, with D perhaps TRBD2 (6 bases). The CDR3 length is 14 residues. Germline-derived CDR1 and CDR2 are SGHTA and FQGNSA. V was trimmed by 6 bases and J by 5 bases, leaving 16 bases between them. CDR3 loop: CASSRSAGYETQYF. In DNA form, the CDR3 reads TGTGCCAGCAGTCGGTCCGCGGGGTACGAGACCCAGTACTTC. Full variable domain (remainder filled in from reference TRBV7-2 and TRBJ2-5): GAGVSQSPSNKVTEKGKDVELRCDPISGHTALYWYRQSLGQGLEFLIYFQGNSAPDKSGLPSDRFSAERTGGSVSTLTIQRTQQEDSAVYLCASSRSAGYETQYFGPGTRLLVL.

The chain links TRBV18 to TRBJ1-6; TRBD1 matches 9 bases. V shed 2 bases and J 5 bases; nucleotides not matched to a gene: 4. The CDR3 loop spans 16 amino acids. Germline loops: CDR1 KGHSH, CDR2 LQKENI. The CDR3 DNA reads as TGTGCCAGCTCACCAACAGGGGGCCCAAATAATTCACCCCTCCACTTT. It translates to CASSPTGGPNNSPLHF. The entire variable domain, with the rest obtained from reference TRBV18 and TRBJ1-6, is as follows: NAGVMQNPRHLVRRRGQEARLRCSPMKGHSHVYWYRQLPEEGLKFMVYLQKENIIDESGMPKERFSAEFPKEGPSILRIQQVVRGDSAAYFCASSPTGGPNNSPLHFGNGTRLTVT.

The chain joins TRBV6-1 to TRBJ1-1, with D possibly matching TRBD1 (5 bases). Between the trimmed V and J ends, which lost 3 bases and 6 bases, there was a span of 8 bases. The CDR3 contains 12 residues. From germline, CDR1 is MNHNS and CDR2 SASEGT. CDR3 bases: TGTGCCAGCAGTGACAGGGTAGCTGAAGCTTTCTTT. Encoded protein: CASSDRVAEAFF.

The rearrangement joins TRBV5-8 to TRBJ2-3, with 7 bases fitting TRBD1. Germline CDR1 SGHTS, CDR2 YDEGEE. Trimming cost V 0 bases and J 4 bases; bases outside gene matches: 8. The CDR3 length is 16 residues. CDR3: CASSLAGAGGPDTQYF. As DNA, the CDR3 is TGTGCCAGCAGCTTGGCCGGTGCAGGGGGACCAGATACGCAGTATTTT.

The V and J genes are TRBV6-2 or TRBV6-3 and TRBJ2-7; D perhaps matches TRBD1 (6 bases). Germline V CDR1 and CDR2: MNHEY, SVGEGT. The V end lost 2 bases, the J end lost 0 bases, and 20 bases lay between the germline ends. The CDR3 extends over 18 amino acids. CDR3 in amino acids: CASSYSGKFWDTSYEQYF. The CDR3, as DNA: TGTGCCAGCAGTTACAGCGGCAAGTTCTGGGACACCTCCTACGAGCAGTACTTC.

In this sample, this clone turned up a few times. J is TRBJ1-2 and V is TRBV7-9; weak D call: TRBD1 (6 bases). Germline V CDR1 and CDR2: SEHNR, FQNEAQ (reference sequence). CDR3 size: 13 residues. V lost 2 bases and J lost 7, with 11 bases in between. The CDR3 reads CASSLQGIFGYTF. DNA of the CDR3: TGTGCCAGCAGCTTACAGGGGATCTTTGGCTACACCTTC.

The chain uses TRBV5-1 and TRBJ2-1; no clear D. V shed 4 bases and J shed 5 bases, with 4 bases lying between them. CDR3 length: 11 residues. Per germline, CDR1 SGHRS and CDR2 YFSETQ. CDR3: CASSQNNEQFF. DNA of the CDR3: TGCGCCAGCAGCCAGAACAATGAGCAGTTCTTC.

The chain joins TRBV3-1 (or the pseudogene TRBV3-2) to TRBJ2-4; the match to TRBD2 covers 11 bases. This CDR3 contains 17 residues. Germline values: CDR1 LGHDT, CDR2 YNNKEL (reference sequence). V dropped 1 base and J dropped 9; count of bases not matched to a gene: 11. The CDR3: CASSQGLLTSGGVIQYF. The CDR3 nucleotides are TGTGCCAGCAGCCAAGGGTTACTTACTAGCGGGGGTGTCATTCAGTACTTC.

The gene calls are TRBV6-5 and TRBJ2-2; TRBD2 might be the D (6 bases). Germline lookup yields CDR1 MNHEY and CDR2 SVGAGI. V lost 7 bases and J lost 1, with 13 bases in between. The CDR3 sequence is 15 residues long. CDR3 residues: CASKTLALNTGELFF. In nucleotides, the CDR3 is TGTGCCAGCAAGACCCTAGCGCTGAACACCGGGGAGCTGTTTTTT.

This clone was seen only a few times. The V gene is TRBV6-5, the J gene TRBJ2-7; D possibly corresponds to TRBD2 (6 bases). Between the trimmed V and J ends, which lost 6 bases and 5 bases, there was a span of 20 bases. The CDR3 extends over 15 amino acids. Germline CDR1 MNHEY, CDR2 SVGAGI. The CDR3 protein is CASSRGLPSLDEQYF. The CDR3 nucleotides are TGTGCCAGCAGCCGAGGACTACCATCCTTAGACGAGCAGTACTTC.

This clone came up once. This sequence joins TRBV24-1 and TRBJ2-1, with 7 bases aligning to TRBD2. The CDR3 covers 15 residues. Trimming cost V 6 bases and J 7 bases; bases outside gene matches: 11. Germline lookup yields CDR1 KGHDR and CDR2 SFDVKD. This CDR3 reads CATSNGGLGRNEQFF. For the CDR3, the DNA is TGTGCCACCAGTAATGGCGGACTAGGTAGAAATGAGCAGTTCTTC.

The CDR3 here is CASSLDRTDTQYF. For the CDR3, the DNA is TGTGCCAGCAGCTTAGACAGGACAGATACGCAGTATTTT. The V and J genes are TRBV7-8 and TRBJ2-3, with a tentative D call TRBD1 (5 bases). Germline values: CDR1 SGHVS, CDR2 FQNEAQ. The V gene lost 1 base and the J gene lost 3 bases, with 5 bases spanning the gap. The CDR3 spans 13 residues.

The gene calls are TRBV2 and TRBJ1-6; D gene ambiguous. The CDR3 consists of 9 residues. Germline values: CDR1 SNHLY, CDR2 FYNNEI. The ends were cut back, 8 bases at V and 14 bases at J, with 7 bases in the middle. The CDR3 nucleotides read TGTGCCAGCGGTGGAGCCCTCCACTTT. It specifies CASGGALHF.

V usage is TRBV4-1 and J usage is TRBJ1-4; 9 bases are shared with TRBD1. Germline CDR1 is MGHRA and CDR2 is YSYEKL. This CDR3 is built from 16 residues. After removal of 3 bases from V and 4 bases from J, the junction contained 6 bases not matched to a gene. The CDR3 protein is CASSHDSGQGNEKLFF. The CDR3 bases are TGCGCCAGCAGCCATGATTCGGGACAGGGTAATGAAAAACTGTTTTTT.

The chain is built from TRBV5-5 and TRBJ1-1; D unresolved. Trimming cost V 6 bases and J 1 base, with 16 bases left between them. This CDR3 comprises 15 residues. CDR1 is SGHKS and CDR2 is YYEKEE in the germline V gene (reference sequence). The DNA of the CDR3 is TGTGCCAGCACCTTCGGGATTGGGGAGAACACTGAAGCTTTCTTT. Protein sequence: CASTFGIGENTEAFF.

The chain uses TRBV27 and TRBJ2-2; possible D gene TRBD2, 6 bases. Trimming cost V 3 bases and J 6 bases, with 8 bases left between them. The CDR3 is 13 residues long. The germline V gene encodes CDR1 MNHEY and CDR2 SMNVEV (reference sequence). The CDR3 protein is CASSLEGAGELFF. The CDR3 coding sequence is TGTGCCAGCAGTTTGGAGGGAGCCGGGGAGCTGTTTTTT.

This clone was observed a single time. V usage is TRBV28 and J usage is TRBJ1-1; the D is unclear. Trimming took off 3 bases at V and 11 bases at J, with 16 bases between the two ends. Germline assignment: CDR1 MDHEN and CDR2 SYDVKM. The CDR3 consists of 13 residues. CDR3 nucleotide sequence: TGTGCCAGCAGTTTGGTTACAAAAGCCGGGGCTTTCTTT. It specifies CASSLVTKAGAFF.

The chain combines TRBV5-1 with TRBJ2-2; 7 nucleotides align to TRBD1. The CDR3 is 16 residues long. Losses at the gene ends were 4 bases for V and 2 bases for J; bases not matched to a gene: 8. CDR1 is SGHRS and CDR2 is YFSETQ in the germline V gene. The CDR3 sequence is CASSQGRDRNTGELFF. CDR3 nucleotide sequence: TGCGCCAGCAGCCAAGGCCGGGACAGAAACACCGGGGAGCTGTTTTTT.

J is TRBJ2-7 and V is TRBV12-5; D remains ambiguous. Germline V CDR1 and CDR2: LGHNT, FRNRAP. V lost 5 bases and J lost 6, with 8 bases in between. CDR3 size: 11 residues. The CDR3 protein is CASGRSGEQYF. The CDR3, as DNA: TGTGCTAGTGGTCGATCGGGCGAGCAGTACTTC.

The chain joins TRBV11-2 to TRBJ2-5, with TRBD2 identical over 16 bases. This CDR3 contains 16 residues. The germline V gene encodes CDR1 SGHAT and CDR2 FQNNGV. J gave up 4 bases and V 6 bases, and 5 bases lay outside the gene matches. In DNA, the CDR3 is TGTGCCAGCAGTTTTGGGACTAGCGGGGGGGTAGAGACCCAGTACTTC. Translation gives CASSFGTSGGVETQYF.

V and J are TRBV30 and TRBJ1-3; perhaps TRBD1 as D (6 bases). The CDR3 runs to 14 residues. V lost 7 bases to trimming and J lost 2 bases, with 15 bases between them. Germline CDR1 GTSNPN, CDR2 SVGIG (reference sequence). The CDR3 spells CAFTQGLPGNTIYF. The CDR3 DNA reads as TGTGCCTTTACACAGGGTCTGCCTGGAAACACCATATATTTT.

This clone came up a few times. The chain links TRBV5-6 to TRBJ1-2; possibly TRBD1 for D (6 bases). Looked up from germline, CDR1 is SGHDT and CDR2 is YYEEEE. This CDR3 is built from 15 residues. The V end lost 2 bases, the J end lost 4 bases, and 15 bases lay between the germline ends. As DNA, the CDR3 is TGTGCCAGCAGCTTAAATGGACAGTTTATCTATGGCTACACCTTC. Protein: CASSLNGQFIYGYTF.

The chain has TRBV14 and TRBJ2-2; 8 bases map to TRBD2. The ends lost 1 base at V and 5 bases at J; junction bases unmatched: 12. The CDR3 is made up of 18 amino acids. Germline V CDR1 and CDR2: SGHDN, FVKESK. The DNA for the CDR3 is TGTGCCAGCAGCCAAGGTGGGATCTGGCGGGGGGCAACCGGGGAGCTGTTTTTT. This encodes CASSQGGIWRGATGELFF. The complete variable domain, with remaining parts taken from reference TRBV14 and TRBJ2-2, reads EAGVTQFPSHSVIEKGQTVTLRCDPISGHDNLYWYRRVMGKEIKFLLHFVKESKQDESGMPNNRFLAERTGGTYSTLKVQPAELEDSGVYFCASSQGGIWRGATGELFFGEGSRLTVL.